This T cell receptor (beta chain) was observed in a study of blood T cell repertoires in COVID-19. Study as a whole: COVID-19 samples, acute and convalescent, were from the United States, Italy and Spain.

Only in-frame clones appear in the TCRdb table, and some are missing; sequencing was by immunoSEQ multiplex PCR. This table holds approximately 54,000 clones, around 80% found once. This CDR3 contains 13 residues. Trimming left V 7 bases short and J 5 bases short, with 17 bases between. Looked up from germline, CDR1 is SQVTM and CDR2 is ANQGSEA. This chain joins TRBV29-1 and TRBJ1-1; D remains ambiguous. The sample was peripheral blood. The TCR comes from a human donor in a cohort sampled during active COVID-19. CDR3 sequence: CSANEGGKTEAFF. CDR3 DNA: TGCAGCGCGAACGAGGGAGGGAAAACTGAAGCTTTCTTT. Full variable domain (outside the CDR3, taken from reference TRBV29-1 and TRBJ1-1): SAVISQKPSRDICQRGTSLTIQCQVDSQVTMMFWYRQQPGQSLTLIATANQGSEATYESGFVIDKFPISRPNLTFSTLTVSNMSPEDSSIYLCSANEGGKTEAFFGQGTRLTVV.